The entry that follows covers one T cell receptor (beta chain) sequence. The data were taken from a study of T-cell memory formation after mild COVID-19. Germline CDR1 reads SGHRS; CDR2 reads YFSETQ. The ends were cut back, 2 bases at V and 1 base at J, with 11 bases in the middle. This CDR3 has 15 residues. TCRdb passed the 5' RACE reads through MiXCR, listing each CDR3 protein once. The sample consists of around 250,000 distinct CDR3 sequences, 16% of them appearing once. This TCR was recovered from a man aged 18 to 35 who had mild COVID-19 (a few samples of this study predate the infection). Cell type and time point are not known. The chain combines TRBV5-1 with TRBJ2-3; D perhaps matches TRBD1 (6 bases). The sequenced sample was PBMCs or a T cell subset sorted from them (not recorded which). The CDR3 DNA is TGCGCCAGCAGCTTTTGGGACACGCGCACAGATACGCAGTATTTT. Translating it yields CASSFWDTRTDTQYF. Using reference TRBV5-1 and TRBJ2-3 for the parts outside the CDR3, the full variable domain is KAGVTQTPRYLIKTRGQQVTLSCSPISGHRSVSWYQQTPGQGLQFLFEYFSETQRNKGNFPGRFSGRQFSNSRSEMNVSTLELGDSALYLCASSFWDTRTDTQYFGPGTRLTVL.